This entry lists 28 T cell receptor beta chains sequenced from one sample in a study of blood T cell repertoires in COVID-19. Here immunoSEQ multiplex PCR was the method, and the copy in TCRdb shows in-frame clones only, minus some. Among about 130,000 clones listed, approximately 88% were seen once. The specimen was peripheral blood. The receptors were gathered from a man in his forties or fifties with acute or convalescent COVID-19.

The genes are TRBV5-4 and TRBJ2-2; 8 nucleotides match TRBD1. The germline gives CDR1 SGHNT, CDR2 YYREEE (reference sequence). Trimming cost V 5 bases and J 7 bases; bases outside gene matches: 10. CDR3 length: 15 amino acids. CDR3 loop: CASSYDRGRNGELFF. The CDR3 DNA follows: TGTGCCAGCAGTTACGACAGGGGTAGAAACGGGGAGCTGTTTTTT. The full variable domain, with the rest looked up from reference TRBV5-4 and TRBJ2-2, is ETGVTQSPTHLIKTRGQQVTLRCSSQSGHNTVSWYQQALGQGPQFIFQYYREEENGRGNFPPRFSGLQFPNYSSELNVNALELDDSALYLCASSYDRGRNGELFFGEGSRLTVL.

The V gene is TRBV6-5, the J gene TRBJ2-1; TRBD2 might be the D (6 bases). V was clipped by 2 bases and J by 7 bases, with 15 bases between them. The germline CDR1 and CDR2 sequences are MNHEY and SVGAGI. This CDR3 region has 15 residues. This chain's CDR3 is CASSYPSLAGNEQFF. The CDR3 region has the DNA TGTGCCAGCAGTTACCCTTCACTAGCAGGTAATGAGCAGTTCTTC.

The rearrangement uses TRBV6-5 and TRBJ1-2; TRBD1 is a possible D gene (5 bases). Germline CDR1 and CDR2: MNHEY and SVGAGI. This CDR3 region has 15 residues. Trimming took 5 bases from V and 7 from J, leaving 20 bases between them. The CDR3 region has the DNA TGTGCCAGCAGTCTGACAGCGACCTCATCAGGTGGCTACACCTTC. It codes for CASSLTATSSGGYTF.

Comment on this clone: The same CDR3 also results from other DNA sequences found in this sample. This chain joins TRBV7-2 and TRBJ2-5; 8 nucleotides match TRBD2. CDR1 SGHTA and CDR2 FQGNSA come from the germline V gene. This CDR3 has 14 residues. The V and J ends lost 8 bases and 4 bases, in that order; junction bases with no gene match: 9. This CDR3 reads CASSLGGGGETQYF. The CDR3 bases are TGTGCCAGCTCCCTCGGGGGGGGTGGAGAGACCCAGTACTTC.

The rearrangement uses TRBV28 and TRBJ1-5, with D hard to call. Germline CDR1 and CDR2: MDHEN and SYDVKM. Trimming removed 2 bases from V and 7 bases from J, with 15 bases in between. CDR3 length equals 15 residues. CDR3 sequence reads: CASSLSVAGIQPQHF. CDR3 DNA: TGTGCCAGCAGTTTAAGCGTCGCGGGAATCCAGCCCCAGCATTTT.

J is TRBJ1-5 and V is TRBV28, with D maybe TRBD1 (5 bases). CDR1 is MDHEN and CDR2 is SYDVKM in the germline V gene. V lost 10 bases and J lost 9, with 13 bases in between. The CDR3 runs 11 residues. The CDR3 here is CATGGYGPQHF. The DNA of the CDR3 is TGTGCCACGGGGGGGTACGGGCCCCAGCATTTT.

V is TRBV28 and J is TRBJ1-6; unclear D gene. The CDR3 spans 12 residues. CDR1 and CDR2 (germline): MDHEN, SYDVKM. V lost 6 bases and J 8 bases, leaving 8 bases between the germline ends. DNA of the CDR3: TGTGCCAGCAGGTCGGTCGATTCACCCCTCCACTTT. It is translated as CASRSVDSPLHF.

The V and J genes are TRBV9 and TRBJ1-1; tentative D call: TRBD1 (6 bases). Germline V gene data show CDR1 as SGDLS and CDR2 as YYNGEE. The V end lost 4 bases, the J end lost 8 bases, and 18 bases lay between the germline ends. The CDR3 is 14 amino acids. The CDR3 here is CASSPAIGGGEAFF. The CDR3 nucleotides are TGTGCCAGCAGCCCAGCGATAGGGGGAGGGGAAGCTTTCTTT.

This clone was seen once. Here the CDR3 reads CASTRAFF. The DNA for the CDR3 is TGTGCCAGCACTAGGGCTTTCTTT. J is TRBJ1-1 and V is TRBV7-6; no clear D. The germline gives CDR1 SGHVS, CDR2 FNYEAQ. The V and J ends lost 7 bases and 11 bases respectively, with 5 bases between them. This CDR3 is built from 8 residues.

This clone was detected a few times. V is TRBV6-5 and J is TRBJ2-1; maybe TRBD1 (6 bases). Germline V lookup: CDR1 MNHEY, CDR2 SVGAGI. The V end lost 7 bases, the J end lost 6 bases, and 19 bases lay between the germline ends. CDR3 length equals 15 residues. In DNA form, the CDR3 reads TGTGCCAGCATCTTTAAACCCGGACAGATCAATGAGCAGTTCTTC. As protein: CASIFKPGQINEQFF.

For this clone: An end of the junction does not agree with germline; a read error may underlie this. The CDR3 protein is CASSPGTGGYEQYF. The CDR3 bases are TGTGCTAGCAGCCCCGGGACAGGGGGCTACGAGCAGTACTTC. The rearrangement uses TRBV7-7 and TRBJ2-7; 11 bases agree with TRBD1. The germline V gene encodes CDR1 SSHAT and CDR2 FNYEAQ (reference sequence). This CDR3 comprises 14 residues.

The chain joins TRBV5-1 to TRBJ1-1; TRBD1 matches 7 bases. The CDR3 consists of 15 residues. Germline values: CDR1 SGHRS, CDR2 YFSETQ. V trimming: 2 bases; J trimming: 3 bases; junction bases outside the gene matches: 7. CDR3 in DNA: TGCGCCAGCAGCTTACAGGGGAGGTTGGACACTGAAGCTTTCTTT. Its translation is CASSLQGRLDTEAFF. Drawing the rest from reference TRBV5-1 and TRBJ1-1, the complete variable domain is KAGVTQTPRYLIKTRGQQVTLSCSPISGHRSVSWYQQTPGQGLQFLFEYFSETQRNKGNFPGRFSGRQFSNSRSEMNVSTLELGDSALYLCASSLQGRLDTEAFFGQGTRLTVV.

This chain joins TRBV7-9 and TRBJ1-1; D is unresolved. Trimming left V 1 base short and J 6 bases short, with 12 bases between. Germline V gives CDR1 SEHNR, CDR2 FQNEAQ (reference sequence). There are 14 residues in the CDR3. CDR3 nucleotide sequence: TGTGCCAGCAGCTTAGTGGGAGGGCCCTCTGAAGCTTTCTTT. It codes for CASSLVGGPSEAFF.

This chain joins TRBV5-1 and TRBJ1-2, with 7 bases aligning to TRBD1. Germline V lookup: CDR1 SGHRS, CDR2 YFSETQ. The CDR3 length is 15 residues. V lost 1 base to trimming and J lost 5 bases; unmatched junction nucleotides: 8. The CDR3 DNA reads TGCGCCAGCAGCTTGCTCCGGGACAGCCAGTATGGCTACACCTTC. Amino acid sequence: CASSLLRDSQYGYTF.

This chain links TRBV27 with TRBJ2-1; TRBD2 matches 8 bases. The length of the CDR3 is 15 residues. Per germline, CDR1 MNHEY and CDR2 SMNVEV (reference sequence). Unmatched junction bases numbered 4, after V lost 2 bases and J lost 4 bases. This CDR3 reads CASSLTSGPYNEQFF. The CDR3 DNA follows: TGTGCCAGCAGTTTAACTAGCGGCCCTTACAATGAGCAGTTCTTC.

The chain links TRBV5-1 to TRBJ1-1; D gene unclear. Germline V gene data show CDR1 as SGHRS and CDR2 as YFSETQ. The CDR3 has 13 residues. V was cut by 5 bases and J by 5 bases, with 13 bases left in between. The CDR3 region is CASREAPGTEAFF. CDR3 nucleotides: TGCGCCAGCAGGGAGGCCCCCGGGACTGAAGCTTTCTTT.

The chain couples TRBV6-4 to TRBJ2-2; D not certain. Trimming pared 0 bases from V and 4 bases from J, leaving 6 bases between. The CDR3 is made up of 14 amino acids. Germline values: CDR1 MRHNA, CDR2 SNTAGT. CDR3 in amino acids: CASSDSLATGELFF. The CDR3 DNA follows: TGTGCCAGCAGTGACTCTCTGGCCACCGGGGAGCTGTTTTTT.

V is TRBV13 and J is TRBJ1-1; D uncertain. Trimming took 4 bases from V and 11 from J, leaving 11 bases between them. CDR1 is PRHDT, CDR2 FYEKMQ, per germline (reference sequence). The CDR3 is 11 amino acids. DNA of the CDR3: TGTGCCAGCAGCTCCTCAGGTAGGGCTTTCTTT. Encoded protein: CASSSSGRAFF.

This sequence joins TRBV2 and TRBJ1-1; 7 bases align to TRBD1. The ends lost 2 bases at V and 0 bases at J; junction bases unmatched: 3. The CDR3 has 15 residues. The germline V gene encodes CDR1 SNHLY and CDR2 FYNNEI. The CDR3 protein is CASSEQGVMNTEAFF. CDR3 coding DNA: TGTGCCAGCAGTGAACAGGGGGTTATGAACACTGAAGCTTTCTTT. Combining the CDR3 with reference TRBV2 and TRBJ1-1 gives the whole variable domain EPEVTQTPSHQVTQMGQEVILRCVPISNHLYFYWYRQILGQKVEFLVSFYNNEISEKSEIFDDQFSVERPDGSNFTLKIRSTKLEDSAMYFCASSEQGVMNTEAFFGQGTRLTVV.

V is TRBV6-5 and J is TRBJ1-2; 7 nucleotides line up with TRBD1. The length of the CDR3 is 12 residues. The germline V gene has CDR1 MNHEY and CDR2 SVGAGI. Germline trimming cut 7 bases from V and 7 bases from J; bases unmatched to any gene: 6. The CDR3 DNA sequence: TGTGCCAGCATCGACAGGGTATCTGGCTACACCTTC. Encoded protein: CASIDRVSGYTF.

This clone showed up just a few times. The CDR3 region has the DNA TGTGCCAGCAGTTTATCGAGTCTAGCGTTCTACGAGCAGTACTTC. As protein: CASSLSSLAFYEQYF. The J gene is TRBJ2-7, the V gene TRBV27; TRBD2 is a possible D gene (6 bases). Germline assignment: CDR1 MNHEY and CDR2 SMNVEV (reference sequence). The V and J ends lost 0 bases and 3 bases respectively, with 12 bases between them. The CDR3 is made up of 15 amino acids.

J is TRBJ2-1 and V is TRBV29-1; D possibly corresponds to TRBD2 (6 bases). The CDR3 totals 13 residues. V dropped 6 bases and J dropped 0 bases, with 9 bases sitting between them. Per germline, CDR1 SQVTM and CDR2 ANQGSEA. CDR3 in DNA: TGCAGCGTAACGGGGGACTCCTACAATGAGCAGTTCTTC. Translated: CSVTGDSYNEQFF.

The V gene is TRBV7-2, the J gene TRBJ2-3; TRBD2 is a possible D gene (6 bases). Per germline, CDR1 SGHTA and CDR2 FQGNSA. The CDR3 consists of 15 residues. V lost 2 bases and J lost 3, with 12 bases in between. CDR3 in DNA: TGTGCCAGCAGCTTACAAGACGGGAGAACAGATACGCAGTATTTT. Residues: CASSLQDGRTDTQYF.

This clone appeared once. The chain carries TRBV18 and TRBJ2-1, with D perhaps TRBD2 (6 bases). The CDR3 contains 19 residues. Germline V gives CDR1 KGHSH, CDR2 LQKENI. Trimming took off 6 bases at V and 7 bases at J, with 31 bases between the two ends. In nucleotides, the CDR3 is TGTGCCAGCTCTCCTCCGGGAGCTGAAAGCTCCAGGCTCGGTAATGAGCAGTTCTTC. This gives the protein CASSPPGAESSRLGNEQFF.

Written as DNA, the CDR3 is TGTGCCAGCAGTGATTTTGGACAGGCGAACTACGAGCAGTACTTC. Translating gives CASSDFGQANYEQYF. This chain links TRBV6-1 with TRBJ2-7; 7 bases are a match to TRBD1. After removal of 3 bases from V and 3 bases from J, the junction contained 8 bases not matched to a gene. Germline CDR1 and CDR2: MNHNS and SASEGT. The CDR3 is 15 amino acids.

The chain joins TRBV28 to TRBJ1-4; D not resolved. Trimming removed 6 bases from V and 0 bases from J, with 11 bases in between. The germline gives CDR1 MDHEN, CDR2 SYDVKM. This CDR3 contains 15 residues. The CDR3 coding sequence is TGTGCCAGCAGCTCCCCCGGGGCAACTAATGAAAAACTGTTTTTT. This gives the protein CASSSPGATNEKLFF.

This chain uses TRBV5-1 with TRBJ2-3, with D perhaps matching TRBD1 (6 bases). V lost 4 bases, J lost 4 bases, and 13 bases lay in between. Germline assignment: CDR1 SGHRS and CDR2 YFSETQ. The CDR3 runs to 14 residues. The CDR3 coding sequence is TGCGCCAGCAGCATGGGACAAGGGGCAGATACGCAGTATTTT. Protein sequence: CASSMGQGADTQYF.

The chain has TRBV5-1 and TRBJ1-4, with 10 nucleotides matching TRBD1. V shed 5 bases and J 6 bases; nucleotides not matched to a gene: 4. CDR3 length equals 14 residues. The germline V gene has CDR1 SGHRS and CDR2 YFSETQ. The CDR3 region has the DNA TGCGCCAGCAGACCCGGGACAGGGGATGAAAAACTGTTTTTT. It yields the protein CASRPGTGDEKLFF.